This T cell receptor (beta chain) is from a study of T cell clonality in common variable immunodeficiency. Clones were read by immunoSEQ multiplex PCR, and TCRdb kept only the in-frame ones, dropping some. Sampling found 44,000 or so clones, none seen once. The sample holds many counts of this clone. Its antigen remains unidentified. Sequencing ends 3 residues short of the CDR3 end; the germline J gene provides the rest. Study observations and caveats: Compared with healthy controls, CVID subjects showed increased TCRbeta clonality, mostly in about a third.

The trim removed 4 bases at V and 4 bases at J, leaving 11 bases unmatched. CDR3 length: 18 residues. Germline CDR1 and CDR2: ENHRY and SYGVKD. The origin of this receptor is a person aged 18 to 75 in good health. The chain employs TRBV10-3 and TRBJ1-6, with 9 bases that match TRBD1. The sequenced sample was peripheral blood mononuclear cells. CDR3 in amino acids: CAISASLTGGDYNSPLHF. CDR3 DNA (partial): TGTGCCATCAGTGCTTCCTTGACAGGGGGGGATTATAATTCACCC.